The next 14 T cell receptor beta chains were all read from a single sample in a study of cytomegalovirus exposure and HLA in healthy donors. With 60 Vbeta and 13 Jbeta primers, the PCR was carried out. The method was immunoSEQ multiplex PCR; TCRdb's version includes in-frame clones alone and lacks a portion of them. This repertoire includes approximately 96,000 clones. Input material: PBMCs. Source of these receptors: a girl under 18 in good health and CMV-seropositive.

The DNA of the CDR3 is TGTGCCAGCAGTTACTCGATGAGGGCGAACACTGAAGCTTTCTTT. It specifies CASSYSMRANTEAFF. The chain employs TRBV6-5 and TRBJ1-1; D gene ambiguous. CDR3 size: 15 residues. The ends were cut back, 0 bases at V and 1 base at J, with 9 bases in the middle. Germline V gene lookup returns CDR1 MNHEY and CDR2 SVGAGI.

The V call is TRBV6-6, the J call TRBJ2-1; 7 positions agree with TRBD2. V lost 5 bases and J lost 5; bases outside the gene matches: 0. This CDR3 spans 12 amino acids. Germline V gene sequence: CDR1 MNHNY, CDR2 SVGAGI (reference sequence). CDR3: CASSLADNEQFF. Here the CDR3 DNA reads TGTGCCAGCAGTCTAGCGGACAATGAGCAGTTCTTC.

The chain couples TRBV30 to TRBJ2-3; 9 bases line up with TRBD1. The length of the CDR3 is 13 residues. Germline assignment: CDR1 GTSNPN and CDR2 SVGIG (reference sequence). With V trimmed by 6 bases and J by 5 bases, 6 bases remained unmatched. The CDR3 DNA reads TGTGCCTGCTCTACAGGGGGCCAAGATACGCAGTATTTT. This gives the protein CACSTGGQDTQYF.

This chain uses TRBV7-9 with TRBJ1-1; D not resolved. This CDR3 comprises 17 residues. Germline V CDR1 and CDR2: SEHNR, FQNEAQ (reference sequence). The V and J ends lost 1 base and 0 bases respectively, with 15 bases between them. In DNA, the CDR3 is TGTGCCAGCAGCTTAGTCTCCCTTGTAGATATGAACACTGAAGCTTTCTTT. Its protein product is CASSLVSLVDMNTEAFF.

The chain joins TRBV19 to TRBJ1-5, with TRBD1 matching over 8 bases. V trimming: 10 bases; J trimming: 6 bases; junction bases outside the gene matches: 11. The CDR3 is 14 amino acids. CDR1 and CDR2 (germline): LNHDA, SQIVND (reference sequence). CDR3 nucleotides: TGTGCCACGCTCGACAGGGGATGGGGTCAGCCCCAGCATTTT. As protein: CATLDRGWGQPQHF.

The chain couples TRBV19 to TRBJ1-2; 9 positions match TRBD1. The CDR3 is 12 residues long. Trimming at V came to 8 bases and at J to 8 bases, leaving 6 bases not matched to a gene. Germline CDR1 is LNHDA and CDR2 is SQIVND (reference sequence). The CDR3 loop reads CASAGTGFGYTF. In nucleotides, the CDR3 is TGTGCCAGTGCCGGGACAGGGTTCGGCTACACCTTC.

The V call is TRBV9, the J call TRBJ2-7, with 10 bases aligning to TRBD1. V gave up 3 bases and J gave up 5 bases; unmatched junction bases: 14. The CDR3 contains 17 residues. Germline CDR1 and CDR2: SGDLS and YYNGEE. The CDR3 region is CASSAHDGDRGSDEQYF. CDR3 coding DNA: TGTGCCAGCAGCGCCCACGACGGGGACAGGGGAAGCGACGAGCAGTACTTC.

The chain joins TRBV7-9 to TRBJ1-2; D is unclear. Germline V CDR1 and CDR2: SEHNR, FQNEAQ (reference sequence). The CDR3 is 15 residues long. V was pared by 1 base and J by 4 bases, with 13 bases between. The chain's CDR3 is CASSLEDPDIYGYTF. In DNA form, the CDR3 reads TGTGCCAGCAGCTTAGAGGATCCAGACATCTATGGCTACACCTTC.

DNA for the CDR3: TGTGCCAGCAGCCCAGACGGGACTAGCGGCTACGAGCAGTACTTC. Its translation is CASSPDGTSGYEQYF. This chain connects TRBV9 to TRBJ2-7; 11 nucleotides agree with TRBD2. J was trimmed by 3 bases and V by 4 bases; bases with no gene match: 6. The CDR3 is made up of 15 amino acids. In germline, CDR1 is SGDLS, CDR2 YYNGEE.

This chain connects TRBV6-5 to TRBJ2-2, with a weak D call TRBD1 (5 bases). CDR3 length: 14 residues. The V end lost 3 bases, the J end lost 7 bases, and 12 bases lay between the germline ends. CDR1 is MNHEY, CDR2 SVGAGI, per germline. The CDR3 is CASSYWQGNGELFF. The CDR3 DNA follows: TGTGCCAGCAGTTATTGGCAGGGTAACGGGGAGCTGTTTTTT.

The chain recombines TRBV5-1 with TRBJ1-1; 7 bases are a match to TRBD1. The CDR3 runs to 15 residues. V shed 2 bases and J 1 base; nucleotides not matched to a gene: 5. Per germline, CDR1 SGHRS and CDR2 YFSETQ. This CDR3 is CASSLGGGANTEAFF. Here the CDR3 DNA reads TGCGCCAGCAGCTTAGGAGGGGGCGCGAACACTGAAGCTTTCTTT.

This sequence joins TRBV4-3 and TRBJ1-1, with 7 positions matching TRBD1. The CDR3 has 16 residues. From germline, CDR1 is LGHNA and CDR2 YSLEER. V gave up 1 base and J gave up 6 bases; unmatched junction bases: 11. The CDR3 loop is CASSQAYRGLESEAFF. The CDR3 DNA follows: TGCGCCAGCAGCCAAGCCTACAGGGGCCTAGAGTCTGAAGCTTTCTTT.

V gene TRBV5-6 combines with J gene TRBJ1-1; D unresolved. CDR1 and CDR2 from the germline V gene are SGHDT and YYEEEE. Trimming stripped 0 bases from V and 0 bases from J, with 6 bases between. CDR3 size: 14 residues. In DNA, the CDR3 is TGTGCCAGCAGCTTGGGGCATATGAACACTGAAGCTTTCTTT. Its protein is CASSLGHMNTEAFF. The full variable domain, its missing parts supplied by reference TRBV5-6 and TRBJ1-1, is DAGVTQSPTHLIKTRGQQVTLRCSPKSGHDTVSWYQQALGQGPQFIFQYYEEEERQRGNFPDRFSGHQFPNYSSELNVNALLLGDSALYLCASSLGHMNTEAFFGQGTRLTVV.

The rearrangement joins TRBV29-1 to TRBJ2-7; tentative D call: TRBD1 (5 bases). Germline V lookup: CDR1 SQVTM, CDR2 ANQGSEA. V dropped 1 base and J dropped 0 bases, with 13 bases sitting between them. The CDR3 runs 15 residues. The CDR3 protein is CSVEGQGTSSYEQYF. The CDR3 DNA reads as TGCAGCGTTGAAGGTCAGGGAACGTCCTCCTACGAGCAGTACTTC.